A single T cell receptor beta chain is shown here with its context. This specimen belongs to a study of blood T cell repertoires in COVID-19. Sequencing was performed with immunoSEQ multiplex PCR; in TCRdb, only in-frame clones are kept and a portion is missing. The repertoire holds roughly 120,000 clones, with around 84% as singletons. The CDR3 has 16 amino acids. The V and J ends lost 1 base and 2 bases respectively, with 15 bases between them. Germline CDR1 MGHRA, CDR2 YSYEKL. The sequenced material came from peripheral blood. The source is a man in his forties with acute or convalescent COVID-19. The chain links TRBV4-1 to TRBJ2-7, with a possible D match to TRBD1 (5 bases). Here the CDR3 reads CASSQGSRQLPYEQYF. CDR3 sequence (DNA): TGCGCCAGCAGCCAAGGGAGTAGACAGCTCCCCTACGAGCAGTACTTC.